This T cell receptor (beta chain) derives from a study of cytomegalovirus exposure and HLA in healthy donors (dated by TCRdb to about 2017). Regarding the complete study: An earlier analysis of roughly 500 of the donors reported 250 to 350 Gb of sequence data and roughly 110 million unique TCR beta sequences from roughly 200 million T cells. Several DR-DQ haplotypes were treated as single units for association and clustering because of strong linkage in the cohort. Genome-wide SNP genotypes for about 65% of the 666 donors were used in a later genetic analysis, which treated that subset as a discovery cohort. All discovery cohort repertoires had been generated using a single sequencing platform. Both class I and class II loci were covered by HLA typing, at four-digit resolution. A later analysis re-analyzed previously published TCR beta repertoires from roughly 600 donors and added high-resolution HLA genotyping to study TCR occurrence patterns. The number of typed donors differed by locus: 629-630 for A, B, C, DRB1 and DQB1; roughly 510 for DQA1; around 580 for DPA1; and about 450 for DPB1. A separate validation cohort of about 110 different subjects was used in addition to the roughly 700-subject first cohort. The study aimed to test whether cataloging public T cell receptors could reveal signatures of past pathogen exposure. To predict cytomegalovirus infection status, the study combined high-throughput TCR immunosequencing, statistical association of individual TCRs with disease status, and machine learning. Rather than drawing on any new phenotypic data, the later analysis identified candidate immune exposures from TCR beta sequences and the way those sequences occurred across donors. Donor age, sex, ethnicity and CMV serostatus were compiled together with the repertoire data. Using immunosequencing, the study profiled T cell repertoires from some 670 subjects and related those repertoires to cytomegalovirus serostatus. An earlier analysis of 587 of the donors applied high-throughput TCR beta sequencing to assess whether each TCR beta V gene segment acted as functional or pseudogenic. Roughly 300 gigabases of sequencing data and 75 million to 85 million unique TCR sequences made up an early release that covered roughly 670 HLA-typed donors. Across about 370 genotyped donors of the cohort, an average of about 240,000 unique TCR beta nucleotide sequences per donor were sequenced, and approximately 17% of those sequences were non-productive. Among the 398 genotyped donors, 75% to 90% belonged to the genetic ancestry cluster associated with self-reported Caucasian donors.

In total, more than 500 healthy bone marrow donors made up the cohort. Cohort members were all nominally healthy when sampled, although unrecorded immune exposures were likely present. The donor was CMV seropositive and belonged to the group of more than 250 seropositive cohort members. A peripheral blood sample was provided by each donor, and peripheral blood mononuclear cells were used for TCR beta sequencing. Genomic DNA extraction from the blood cell samples was performed with the Qiagen DNeasy Blood Extraction Kit. The library was made by the immunoSEQ multiplex PCR assay. For the multiplex PCR, a mixture combining 60 forward primers for TCR Vbeta segments and 13 reverse primers for TCR Jbeta segments was used. The CDR3 region of rearranged TCR beta genes was amplified from genomic DNA by a multiplex PCR assay. The Illumina HiSeq System was used to sequence the amplified TCR beta libraries as 87-base-pair reads. In the source study's methods: A later analysis tallied some 79 million unique TCR beta chains across the 550 to 850 repertoires, and roughly 11 million of those chains were shared by two or more donors. Raw reads were error-corrected and collapsed into unique sequences with a nearest-neighbor algorithm that merged closely related sequences to remove PCR and sequencing errors. To assign V, D and J gene segments, CDR3 sequences were aligned to IMGT reference sequences. Each retained sequence needed at least a six-nucleotide match to both a V gene segment and a J gene segment. A rearrangement was called productive if the CDR3 had no stop codons and remained in frame with V and J, and every other rearrangement was called non-productive. CDR3 was defined by IMGT convention, running from the second conserved V-encoded cysteine to the conserved J-encoded phenylalanine. In an earlier analysis of 500 to 650 of the donors, sequences lacking an unambiguous match to a single V gene segment were excluded. An earlier analysis of about 590 of the donors classified V segments as functional when productive rearrangements were above 56.7% and as segregating when the standard deviation between donors was above 5%. A statistical classification framework was built to diagnose cytomegalovirus status from the catalog of TCR beta chain sequences. A later analysis assigned V and J genes by comparing TCR nucleotide sequences with IMGT/GENE-DB human TR gene sequences. Using the TCRdist pipeline, a later analysis assigned CDR3 sequences along with most-parsimonious VDJ recombination scenarios. In a later analysis, every TCR beta chain was defined by the combination of its CDR3 amino acid sequence and its V-gene family, and reads without a unique V-gene family were dropped. In a later analysis, some 600 highly shared, low-generation-probability nucleotide sequences were removed to address suspected cross-contamination and a sequencing artifact. In a later analysis, a clonal expansion index was calculated for each public chain from normalized within-repertoire ranks of inferred template counts. Generation probabilities in a later analysis came from a VDJ recombination model fitted to out-of-frame rearrangements, and those results were checked against IGoR. A later analysis scored TCR-TCR, TCR-HLA and TCR-CMV co-occurrence with hypergeometric tests, applying a repertoire-size bias correction to TCR pairs. False discovery rates were estimated in a later analysis by permuting HLA or CMV assignments 20 times. A later analysis grouped co-occurring TCRs with DBSCAN, adding TCRdist sequence similarity when clustering within HLA-allele-positive subsets. Repertoires with fewer than 30,000 or more than 120,000 public chains, plus five repertoires with anomalous nucleotide sharing, were excluded from co-occurrence clustering. The table comes from immuneACCESS by way of TCRdb, which keeps in-frame sequences with V and J called. Part of the clones is missing from these tables; in studies checked, under half for an unresolved V gene and the rest for unknown reasons. The V and J calls and clone size come from that table; D and trimming were worked out from the DNA. Here the sample has roughly 150,000 clones; about four fifths occur a single time. The ten largest clones add up to 8.5% of the sample.

Cut back by 10 bases and 7 bases, the V and J ends lie 14 bases apart. The germline V gene supplies CDR1 SGHTA and CDR2 FQGNSA. The CDR3 sequence holds 12 residues, the cysteine and phenylalanine included. Only the CDR3 region is kept as DNA, spanning 36 bases read in frame from base 1. Findings and caveats that apply to the study as a whole: A further reported finding was that TCR beta sequences accurately predicted the HLA-A and HLA-B alleles for most subjects in the first cohort. In an earlier analysis of 587 of the donors, most TCR beta V segments appeared in productive rearrangements about 87% or about 30% of the time, broadly matching IMGT annotations. An association between a missense DCLRE1C variant and V-gene and J-gene trimming of TCR beta chains was found in a later genetic analysis and replicated in an independent cohort. According to a later genetic analysis, donors in an Asian-associated ancestry cluster had fewer N-insertions in productive TCRs than the approximately 650-donor mean. According to a later analysis, TCR association rates differed among HLA loci, with DRB1 alleles showing the most associated TCRs and HLA-C alleles showing the fewest. In the study, about 150 TCR beta chains were listed as associated with cytomegalovirus. In a later analysis, most CMV-associated TCR beta chains were found to appear HLA-restricted, with HLA associations seemingly driven largely by CMV exposure. Most TCR sequences were observed very rarely across donors, whereas some public TCRs were present in many individuals. Immune exposure information for the cohort was limited to CMV serostatus. In a later analysis, over 15,000 TCR beta sequences were associated with specific HLA alleles at a false discovery rate of 0.05. A cluster of highly shared sequence variants was judged likely to be a technical artifact of the sequencing pipeline. Several of the top co-occurrence clusters appeared to be linked to parvovirus B19, influenza, CMV and Epstein-Barr virus, according to a later analysis. The presence/absence analyses assumed that sequencing depth was roughly uniform across donors, and that assumption may not be true. The cohort was sequenced for TCR beta chains only, and without alpha or paired-chain data the features that could be detected were limited. In a later analysis, HLA-associated TCR beta chains were found to be more clonally expanded and to have lower generation probabilities than equally common non-associated chains. Because HLA typing was unavailable for some donors at each locus, only the typed subset was used in association tests. According to the authors, the approach could potentially be generalized to other disease states and immunological phenotypes. Because counts were too low, approximately 18 rarely observed V segments, including chromosome 9 orphons, were excluded from the earlier analysis of around 640 of the donors. When HLA alleles, especially DR and DQ, strongly co-occurred, attributing TCR associations to individual alleles was difficult. Cytomegalovirus status was reported to be diagnosed by the classifier with high specificity and sensitivity in both the original and validation cohorts. Some IMGT-functional V segments, including TRBV6-2 and TRBV6-3, could not be told apart with the 87-base-pair reads, so those segments were excluded. In vitro tests confirmed that a few of the cytomegalovirus-associated TCR beta chains recognize cytomegalovirus antigens. Linkage disequilibrium might explain the correlated functional status among segregating V segments, but an unknown experimental factor could not be excluded.

With regard to this clone: The clone's antigen remains unknown. No clone much larger than this one lies a single base away; base qualities are absent.

The specimen was PBMCs. The sequence joins TRBV7-2 to TRBJ2-1; TRBD2 is a weak D gene call, 6 bases matching. The TCR was taken from a male donor in good health and CMV-seropositive. The DNA sequence reads TGTGCCACCCGGGCTAGCGTGAATGAGCAGTTCTTC. Translated, this gives CATRASVNEQFF.